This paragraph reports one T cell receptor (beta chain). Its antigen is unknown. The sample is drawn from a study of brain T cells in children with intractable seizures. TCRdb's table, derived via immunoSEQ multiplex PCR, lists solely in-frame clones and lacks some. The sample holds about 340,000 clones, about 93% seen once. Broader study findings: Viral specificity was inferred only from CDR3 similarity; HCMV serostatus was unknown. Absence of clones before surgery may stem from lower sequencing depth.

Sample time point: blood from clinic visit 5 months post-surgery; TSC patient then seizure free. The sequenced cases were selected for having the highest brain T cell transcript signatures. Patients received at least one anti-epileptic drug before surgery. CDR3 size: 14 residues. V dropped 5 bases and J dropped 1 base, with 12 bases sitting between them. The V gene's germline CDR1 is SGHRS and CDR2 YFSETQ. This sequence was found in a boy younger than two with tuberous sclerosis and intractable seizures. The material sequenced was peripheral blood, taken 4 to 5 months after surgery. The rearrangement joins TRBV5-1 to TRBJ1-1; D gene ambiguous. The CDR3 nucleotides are TGCGCCAGCAGGGCTTTAGAAGGGAACACTGAAGCTTTCTTT. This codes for CASRALEGNTEAFF. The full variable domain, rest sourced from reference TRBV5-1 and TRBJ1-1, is KAGVTQTPRYLIKTRGQQVTLSCSPISGHRSVSWYQQTPGQGLQFLFEYFSETQRNKGNFPGRFSGRQFSNSRSEMNVSTLELGDSALYLCASRALEGNTEAFFGQGTRLTVV.